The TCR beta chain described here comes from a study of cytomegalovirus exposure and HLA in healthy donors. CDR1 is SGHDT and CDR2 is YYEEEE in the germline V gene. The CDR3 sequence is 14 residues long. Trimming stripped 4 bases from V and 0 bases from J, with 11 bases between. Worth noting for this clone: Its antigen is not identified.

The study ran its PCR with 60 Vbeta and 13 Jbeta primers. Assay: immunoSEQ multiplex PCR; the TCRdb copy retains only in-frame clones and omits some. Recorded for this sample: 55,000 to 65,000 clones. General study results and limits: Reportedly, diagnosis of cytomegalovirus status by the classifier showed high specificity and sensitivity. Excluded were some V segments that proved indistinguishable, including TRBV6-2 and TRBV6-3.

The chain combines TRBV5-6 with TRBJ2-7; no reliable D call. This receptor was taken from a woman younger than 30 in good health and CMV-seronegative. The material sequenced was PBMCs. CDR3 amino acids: CASSQSGISYEQYF. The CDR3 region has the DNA TGTGCCAGCAGCCAGTCAGGTATCTCCTACGAGCAGTACTTC.